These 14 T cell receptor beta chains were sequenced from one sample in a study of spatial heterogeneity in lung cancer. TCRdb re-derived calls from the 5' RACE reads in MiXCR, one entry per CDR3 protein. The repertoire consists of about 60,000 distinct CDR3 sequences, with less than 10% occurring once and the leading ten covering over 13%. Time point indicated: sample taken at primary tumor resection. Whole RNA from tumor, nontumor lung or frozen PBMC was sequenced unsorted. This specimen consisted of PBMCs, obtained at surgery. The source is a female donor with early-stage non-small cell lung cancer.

The CDR3 reads CASSEQGYEQYF. The CDR3 DNA reads as TGCGCCAGCAGCGAACAGGGGTACGAGCAGTACTTC. This sequence joins TRBV5-1 and TRBJ2-7, with 7 positions matching TRBD1. The CDR3 totals 12 residues. CDR1 is SGHRS and CDR2 is YFSETQ in the germline V gene. V shed 4 bases and J 4 bases; nucleotides not matched to a gene: 2.

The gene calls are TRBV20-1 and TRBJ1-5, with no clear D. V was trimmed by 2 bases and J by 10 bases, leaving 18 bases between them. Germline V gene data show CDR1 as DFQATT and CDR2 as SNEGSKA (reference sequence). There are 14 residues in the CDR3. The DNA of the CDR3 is TGCAGTGCTAGATCCCGGACGGCCATAGAACCCCAGCATTTT. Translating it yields CSARSRTAIEPQHF.

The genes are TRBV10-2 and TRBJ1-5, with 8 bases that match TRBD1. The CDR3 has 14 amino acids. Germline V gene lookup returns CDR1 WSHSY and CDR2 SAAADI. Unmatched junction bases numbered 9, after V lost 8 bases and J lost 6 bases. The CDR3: CASCPTGGFQPQHF. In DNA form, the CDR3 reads TGCGCCAGCTGCCCTACAGGGGGGTTTCAGCCCCAGCATTTT.

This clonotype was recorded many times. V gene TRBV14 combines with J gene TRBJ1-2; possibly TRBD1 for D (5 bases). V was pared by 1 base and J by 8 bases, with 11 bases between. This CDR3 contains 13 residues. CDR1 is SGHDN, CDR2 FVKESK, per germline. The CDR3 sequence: CASSQVSGGGYTF. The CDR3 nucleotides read TGTGCCAGCAGCCAAGTGTCCGGGGGAGGCTACACCTTC. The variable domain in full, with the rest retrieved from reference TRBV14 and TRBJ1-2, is EAGVTQFPSHSVIEKGQTVTLRCDPISGHDNLYWYRRVMGKEIKFLLHFVKESKQDESGMPNNRFLAERTGGTYSTLKVQPAELEDSGVYFCASSQVSGGGYTFGSGTRLTVV.

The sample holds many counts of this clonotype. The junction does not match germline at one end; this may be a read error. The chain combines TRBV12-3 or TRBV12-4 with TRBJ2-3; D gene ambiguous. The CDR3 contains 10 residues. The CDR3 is CASSIDTQYF. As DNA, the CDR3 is TGTGCCAGCAGCATAGATACGCAGTATTTT.

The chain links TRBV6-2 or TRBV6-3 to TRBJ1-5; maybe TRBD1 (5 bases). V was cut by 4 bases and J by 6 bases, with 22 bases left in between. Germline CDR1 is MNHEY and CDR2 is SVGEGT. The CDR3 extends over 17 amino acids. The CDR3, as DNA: TGTGCCAGCAGTTCTGTCAGGGAATCGGGTTGGACTCAGCCCCAGCATTTT. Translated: CASSSVRESGWTQPQHF.

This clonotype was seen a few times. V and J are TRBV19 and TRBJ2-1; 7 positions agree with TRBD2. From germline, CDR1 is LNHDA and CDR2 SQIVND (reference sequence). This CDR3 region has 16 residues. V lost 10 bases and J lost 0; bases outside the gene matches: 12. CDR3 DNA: TGTGCCACTGACCGACAAGCGGGGTACTCCTACAATGAGCAGTTCTTC. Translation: CATDRQAGYSYNEQFF.

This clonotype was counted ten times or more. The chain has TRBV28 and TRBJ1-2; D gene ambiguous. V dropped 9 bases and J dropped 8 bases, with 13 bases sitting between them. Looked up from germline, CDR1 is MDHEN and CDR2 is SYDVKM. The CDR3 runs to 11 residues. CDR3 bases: TGTGCCAGTAGGGATGAGGGAGGCTACACCTTC. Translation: CASRDEGGYTF.

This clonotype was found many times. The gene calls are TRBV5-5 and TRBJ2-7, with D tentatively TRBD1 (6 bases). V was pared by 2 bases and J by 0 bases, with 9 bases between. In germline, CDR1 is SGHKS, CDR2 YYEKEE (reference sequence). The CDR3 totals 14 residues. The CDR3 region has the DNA TGTGCCAGCAGCTTACAGGGTAACTCCTACGAGCAGTACGTC. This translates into CASSLQGNSYEQYV.

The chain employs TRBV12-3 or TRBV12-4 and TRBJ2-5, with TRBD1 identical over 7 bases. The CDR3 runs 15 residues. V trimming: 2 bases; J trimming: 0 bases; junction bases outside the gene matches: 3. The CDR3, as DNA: TGTGCCAGCAGTTTAACAGGGGAGTACCAAGAGACCCAGTACTTC. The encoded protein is CASSLTGEYQETQYF.

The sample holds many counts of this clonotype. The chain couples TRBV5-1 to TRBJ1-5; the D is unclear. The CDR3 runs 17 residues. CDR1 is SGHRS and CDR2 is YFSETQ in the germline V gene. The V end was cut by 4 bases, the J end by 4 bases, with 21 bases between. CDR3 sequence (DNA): TGCGCCAGCAGCCCTGCTCAAATCGGCCTAGGGAATCAGCCCCAGCATTTT. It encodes CASSPAQIGLGNQPQHF.

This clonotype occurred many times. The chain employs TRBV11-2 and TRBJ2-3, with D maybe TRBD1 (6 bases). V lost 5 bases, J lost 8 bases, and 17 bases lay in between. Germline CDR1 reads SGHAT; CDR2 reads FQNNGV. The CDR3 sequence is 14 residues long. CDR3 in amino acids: CASSLDRWSGTQYF. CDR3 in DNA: TGTGCCAGCAGCCTCGACAGGTGGAGTGGTACGCAGTATTTT.

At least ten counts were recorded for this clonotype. Here the CDR3 reads CASSPRGSRRTDTQYF. The CDR3, as DNA: TGTGCCAGCAGCCCGCGGGGGAGTCGCCGCACAGATACGCAGTATTTT. The chain uses TRBV7-2 and TRBJ2-3; TRBD2 aligns across 7 bases. Germline lookup yields CDR1 SGHTA and CDR2 FQGNSA. V was pared by 5 bases and J by 1 base, with 9 bases of the junction left unmatched. The CDR3 runs 16 residues.

Here the CDR3 DNA reads TGTGCCAGCAGCCAAGTCCGGAACACCGGGGAGCTGTTTTTT. Protein sequence: CASSQVRNTGELFF. This sequence joins TRBV14 and TRBJ2-2; no reliable D call. Germline values: CDR1 SGHDN, CDR2 FVKESK. Trimming pared 1 base from V and 1 base from J, leaving 4 bases between. This CDR3 has 14 residues.